This T cell receptor (beta chain) came from a study of TIL therapy for anti-PD-1-resistant metastatic lung cancer. Study as a whole: Tumors carried a median 1.5 non-synonymous mutations per megabase.

The immunoSEQ assay was v3. Sequencing depth was approximately 2 million read pairs for survey level, about 5-6 million for deep. The assay was immunoSEQ multiplex PCR, and TCRdb's table has in-frame clones only and misses some. Of about 19,000 clones listed, about 79% are singletons. This sample's time point: pre-treatment sample, taken before nivolumab and TIL therapy. This receptor was taken from a person aged 25 to 80 with non-small cell lung cancer. The sequences come from blood, collected at baseline.

CDR3 DNA sequence: TGTGCCAGCAGTGTAGACGGGAGGTCAAACACCGGGGAGCTGTTTTTT. This gives the protein CASSVDGRSNTGELFF. The V and J genes are TRBV6-4 and TRBJ2-2; TRBD2 matches 7 bases. The CDR3 is 16 amino acids. Per germline, CDR1 MRHNA and CDR2 SNTAGT. With V trimmed by 4 bases and J by 2 bases, 7 bases remained unmatched.